Listed below are T cell receptor beta chains from one sample, sequenced in a study of blood T cells in healthy people across ages. TCRdb called the 5' RACE reads again in MiXCR, with one record for every CDR3 protein. The sample consists of 1.5 million to 2 million distinct CDR3 sequences, approximately 32% of them appearing once. The material sequenced was blood. The receptors here all came from a woman in her twenties or thirties in good health. Both conserved end residues are part of each CDR3. The order of the fields is D gene, J gene, V gene, clone size, CDR3 protein, CDR3 DNA. The D gene is left open where the match is weak. Rows give clone size only sometimes, using once, few, many, or a class for an expanded clone.

.	TRBJ2-2	TRBV12-3/TRBV12-4	few	CASNPGANTGELFF	TGTGCCAGCAACCCTGGCGCGAACACCGGGGAGCTGTTTTTT
TRBD2	TRBJ2-1	TRBV18	.	CASSPPTSEDNGQFF	TGTGCCAGCTCACCACCGACTAGCGAGGACAATGGGCAGTTCTTC
.	TRBJ2-7	TRBV27	.	CASSPSPASHEQYF	TGTGCCAGCAGTCCGAGTCCCGCTAGTCACGAGCAGTACTTC
TRBD2	TRBJ2-3	TRBV5-1	.	CASSLGTSRSDTQYF	TGCGCCAGCAGCTTGGGGACTAGCCGATCAGATACGCAGTATTTT
.	TRBJ1-5	TRBV11-2	.	CANSLDRLEPQHF	TGTGCCAACAGCTTGGACAGACTTGAGCCCCAGCATTTT
.	TRBJ2-1	TRBV27	.	CAGSLEGGGNEQFF	TGTGCCGGCAGTCTGGAGGGAGGGGGCAATGAGCAGTTCTTC
.	TRBJ2-7	TRBV20-1	many	CSARKGAYEQYF	TGCAGTGCTAGAAAGGGGGCCTACGAGCAGTACTTC
TRBD2	TRBJ2-1	TRBV20-1	.	CSARDRGTSEFNEQFF	TGCAGTGCTAGAGACCGAGGGACTAGCGAGTTCAATGAGCAGTTCTTC
TRBD2	TRBJ2-1	TRBV7-6	few	CASSLSGIGYNEQFF	TGTGCCAGCAGCCTTAGCGGGATCGGGTACAATGAGCAGTTCTTC
TRBD2	TRBJ2-5	TRBV24-1	.	CATSRAGEVKETQYF	TGTGCCACCAGCCGAGCGGGAGAGGTGAAAGAGACCCAGTACTTC
.	TRBJ1-1	TRBV6-1	.	CASSARDPTEAFF	TGTGCCAGCAGTGCCAGGGATCCCACTGAAGCTTTCTTT
TRBD2	TRBJ2-7	TRBV10-3	few	CATATSVGGEQYF	TGTGCCACTGCGACTAGCGTGGGTGGGGAGCAGTACTTC
.	TRBJ2-2	TRBV5-1	.	CASSLAFGTGELFF	TGCGCCAGCAGCTTGGCATTCGGGACCGGGGAGCTGTTTTTT
TRBD2	TRBJ2-3	TRBV20-1	few	CSARGGIETSGRRDTQYF	TGCAGTGCTAGAGGAGGGATTGAAACTAGCGGGAGAAGAGATACGCAGTATTTT
.	TRBJ2-3	TRBV20-1	.	CSARRGEVGTDTQYF	TGCAGTGCTAGACGAGGGGAGGTCGGCACAGATACGCAGTATTTT
.	TRBJ1-1	TRBV14	few	CASSQDENTEAFF	TGTGCCAGCAGCCAAGATGAGAACACTGAAGCTTTCTTT
.	TRBJ1-1	TRBV4-1	few	CASSPIPANTEAFF	TGCGCCAGCAGCCCCATCCCGGCTAACACTGAAGCTTTCTTT
.	TRBJ1-4	TRBV2	.	CAGKLQGTLSCEKLFF	TGTGCCGGCAAGTTGCAGGGAACTCTTTCCTGTGAAAAACTGTTTTTT
.	TRBJ1-5	TRBV7-2	.	CASSLVGTYSNQPQHF	TGTGCCAGCAGCTTAGTTGGCACATATAGCAATCAGCCCCAGCATTTT
TRBD1	TRBJ1-5	TRBV5-1	few	CASSPGGWNQPQHF	TGCGCCAGCAGCCCAGGGGGTTGGAATCAGCCCCAGCATTTT
.	TRBJ2-1	TRBV5-4	.	CASSADVNEQFF	TGTGCCAGCAGCGCGGACGTCAATGAGCAGTTCTTC
TRBD2	TRBJ2-3	TRBV20-1	.	CSASGTSGSSDTQYF	TGCAGTGCTAGCGGGACTAGCGGGAGTTCAGATACGCAGTATTTT
.	TRBJ2-7	TRBV4-1	few	CASSQDVGALGYEQYF	TGCGCCAGCAGCCAAGATGTGGGGGCTCTGGGATACGAGCAGTACTTC
.	TRBJ2-1	TRBV5-1	.	CASSLGRGRTSYNEQFF	TGCGCCAGCAGCTTGGGCAGGGGCCGGACCTCCTACAATGAGCAGTTCTTC
.	TRBJ2-1	TRBV9	.	CASSVNTLGSEQFF	TGTGCCAGCAGCGTAAACACCCTAGGGAGTGAGCAGTTCTTC
.	TRBJ1-1	TRBV10-3	.	CAIQIGGRGSEAFF	TGTGCCATCCAAATAGGGGGTAGGGGGTCTGAAGCTTTCTTT
.	TRBJ1-5	TRBV20-1	.	CSASVGYSNQPQHF	TGCAGTGCTAGCGTGGGGTATAGCAATCAGCCCCAGCATTTT
.	TRBJ1-1	TRBV7-2	few	CASSFEATRRAFF	TGTGCCAGCAGCTTTGAGGCGACCCGGAGAGCTTTCTTT
.	TRBJ1-1	TRBV6-1	.	CASSVWDLMNTEAFF	TGTGCCAGCAGTGTGTGGGACCTCATGAACACTGAAGCTTTCTTT
.	TRBJ2-7	TRBV18	once	CASSPAGSGANEQYF	TGTGCCAGCTCACCAGCCGGATCAGGGGCCAATGAGCAGTACTTC